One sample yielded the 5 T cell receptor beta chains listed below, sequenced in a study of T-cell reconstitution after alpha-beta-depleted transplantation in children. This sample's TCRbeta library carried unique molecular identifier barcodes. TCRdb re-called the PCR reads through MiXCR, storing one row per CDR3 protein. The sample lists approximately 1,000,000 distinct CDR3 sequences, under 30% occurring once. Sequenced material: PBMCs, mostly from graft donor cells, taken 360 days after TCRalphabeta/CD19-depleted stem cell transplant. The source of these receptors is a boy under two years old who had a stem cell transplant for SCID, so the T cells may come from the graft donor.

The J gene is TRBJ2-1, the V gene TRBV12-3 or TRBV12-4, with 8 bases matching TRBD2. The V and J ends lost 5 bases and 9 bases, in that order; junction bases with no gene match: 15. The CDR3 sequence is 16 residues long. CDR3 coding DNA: TGTGCCAGCAGTCCCCCGGGAGGGGAAGGGGAGAGTGAGCAGTTCTTC. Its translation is CASSPPGGEGESEQFF.

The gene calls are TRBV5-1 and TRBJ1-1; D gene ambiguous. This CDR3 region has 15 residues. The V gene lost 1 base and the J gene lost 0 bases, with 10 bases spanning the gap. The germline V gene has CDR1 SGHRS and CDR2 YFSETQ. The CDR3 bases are TGCGCCAGCAGCTTGACGTCCACAGTGAACACTGAAGCTTTCTTT. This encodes CASSLTSTVNTEAFF. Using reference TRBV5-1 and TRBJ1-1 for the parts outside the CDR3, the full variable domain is KAGVTQTPRYLIKTRGQQVTLSCSPISGHRSVSWYQQTPGQGLQFLFEYFSETQRNKGNFPGRFSGRQFSNSRSEMNVSTLELGDSALYLCASSLTSTVNTEAFFGQGTRLTVV.

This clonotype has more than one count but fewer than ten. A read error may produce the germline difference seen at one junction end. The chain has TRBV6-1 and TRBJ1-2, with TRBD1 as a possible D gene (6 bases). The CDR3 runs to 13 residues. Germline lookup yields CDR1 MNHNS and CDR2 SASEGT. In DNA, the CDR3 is TGTGCCAGCAGGGAAGGGGGTACCTATGGCTACACCTTC. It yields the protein CASREGGTYGYTF.

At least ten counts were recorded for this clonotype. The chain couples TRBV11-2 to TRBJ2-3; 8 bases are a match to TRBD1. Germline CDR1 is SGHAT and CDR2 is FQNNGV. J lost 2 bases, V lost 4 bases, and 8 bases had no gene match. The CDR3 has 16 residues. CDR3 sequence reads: CASSSQGGSYTDTQYF. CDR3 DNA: TGTGCCAGCAGCTCACAGGGGGGCTCGTACACAGATACGCAGTATTTT.

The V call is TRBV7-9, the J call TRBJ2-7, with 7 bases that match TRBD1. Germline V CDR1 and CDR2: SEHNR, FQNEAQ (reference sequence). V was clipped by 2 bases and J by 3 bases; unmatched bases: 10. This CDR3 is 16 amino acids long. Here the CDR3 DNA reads TGTGCCAGCAGCTTACCTGAGACAGGGTCAAACTACGAGCAGTACTTC. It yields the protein CASSLPETGSNYEQYF.